This T cell receptor (beta chain) is from a study of blood T cell repertoires in COVID-19. Study context: The origin of the acute and convalescent COVID-19 samples was the United States, Italy and Spain. From T cells, B-cell-depleted T cells, or PBMCs came the material, which was cDNA or gDNA.

V lost 1 base and J lost 2; bases outside the gene matches: 7. From germline, CDR1 is SGHRS and CDR2 YFSETQ. The CDR3 contains 18 residues. Per the original data handling: Reference gene primer amplification gave estimated nucleated cell counts. Assay: immunoSEQ multiplex PCR; the TCRdb copy retains only in-frame clones and omits some. That table supplies the V and J calls and clone size; D and trimming were determined from the DNA. The sample carries 200,000 to 250,000 clones, around 81% recorded once. The sample was peripheral blood. The chain recombines TRBV5-1 with TRBJ2-2; 11 positions agree with TRBD2. This receptor was identified in a human donor in a cohort sampled during active COVID-19. Written as DNA, the CDR3 is TGCGCCAGCAGCTTGACGCCGCTAGCGGGAGGTAACACCGGGGAGCTGTTTTTT. Translation: CASSLTPLAGGNTGELFF.